Below, one T cell receptor (beta chain) is given with its context. Profiled with immunoSEQ multiplex PCR; TCRdb holds only in-frame clones, not every one. There are about 100,000 clones in the sample; less than 90% occur only once, and about 1.8% lies in the top ten. V was pared by 2 bases and J by 2 bases, with 13 bases between. The CDR3 has 15 residues. Germline values: CDR1 SGHVS, CDR2 FNYEAQ. The sample belongs to a study of T cell responses to AZD1222 COVID-19 vaccine. The chain recombines TRBV7-6 with TRBJ2-7; possibly TRBD2 for D (6 bases). This TCR came from an adult in good health. The sample consisted of peripheral blood, taken on day 0 of AZD1222 vaccination. The CDR3 sequence is CASSLRASETYEQYF. The CDR3 DNA follows: TGTGCCAGCAGCTTAAGGGCTAGCGAAACCTACGAGCAGTACTTC. The complete variable domain, with remaining parts taken from reference TRBV7-6 and TRBJ2-7, reads GAGVSQSPRYKVTKRGQDVALRCDPISGHVSLYWYRQALGQGPEFLTYFNYEAQQDKSGLPNDRFSAERPEGSISTLTIQRTEQRDSAMYRCASSLRASETYEQYFGPGTRLTVT.